This T cell receptor (beta chain) was captured by sequencing in a study of shared clonotypes between healthy human individuals. CD45RO-negative CD8 cells positively selected for CCR7 made up the naive population, which excluded terminally differentiated effector memory CD45RA+ cells. Sequenced by immunoSEQ multiplex PCR; TCRdb stores in-frame clones only, minus some. The sample has about 580,000 clones; roughly 98% are singletons. The J segment lost 4 bases and the V segment lost 6 bases, leaving 12 bases of the junction unmatched. The CDR3 is 16 amino acids. Looked up from germline, CDR1 is MNHEY and CDR2 is SMNVEV (reference sequence).

The receptor was derived from a man aged 30 to 45 in good health. The chain uses TRBV27 and TRBJ2-7; 10 bases are shared with TRBD2. The sequencing input was naive CD8+ T cells sorted from blood. This chain's CDR3 is CASRDLSAGGLYEQYF. As DNA, the CDR3 is TGTGCCAGCAGAGACCTTTCAGCGGGAGGGCTTTACGAGCAGTACTTC.